This T cell receptor (beta chain) is from a study of cytomegalovirus exposure and HLA in healthy donors. CDR1 and CDR2 from the germline V gene are MNHNS and SASEGT. V lost 2 bases and J 2 bases, leaving 11 bases between the germline ends. The CDR3 has 15 residues. The study ran its PCR with 60 Vbeta and 13 Jbeta primers. Assay: immunoSEQ multiplex PCR; the TCRdb copy retains only in-frame clones and omits some. The sample includes some 76,000 clones, 70% to 90% of them seen just once. Sequencing was carried out using PBMCs. The sequence was collected from a woman in her 30s in good health and CMV-seronegative. The J gene is TRBJ2-3, the V gene TRBV6-1; TRBD1 might be the D (6 bases). CDR3 in amino acids: CASSEMDSATDTQYF. CDR3 DNA: TGTGCCAGCAGTGAAATGGACAGCGCCACAGATACGCAGTATTTT.